The 16 T cell receptor beta chains below were found in one sample sequenced in a study of T cell responses to AZD1222 COVID-19 vaccine (dated by TCRdb to the early 2020s). Interpreted using the paper, the time point label stands for: baseline before first vaccination. Preparation of the library involved the immunoSEQ multiplex PCR assay. TCRdb took over this immuneACCESS table, retaining in-frame rearrangements with V and J assigned. Such tables are incomplete; in checked studies, under half of the missing clones stem from an unresolved V gene, and the remainder is unexplained. In this sample the table shows about 150,000 clones, over 90% of which occur a single time. Clones ranked in the top ten supply less than 2.5% of the sample. The source was peripheral blood, collected on day 0 of AZD1222 vaccination. The receptors here all came from an adult in good health.

This sequence joins TRBV11-2 and TRBJ2-7; 13 nucleotides match TRBD2. The CDR3 consists of 14 residues. The germline V gene encodes CDR1 SGHAT and CDR2 FQNNGV. The trim removed 5 bases at V and 6 bases at J, leaving 4 bases unmatched. This chain's CDR3 is CASSPTSGRTEQYF. The CDR3 DNA is TGTGCCAGCAGCCCGACTAGCGGGAGGACCGAGCAGTACTTC.

The V call is TRBV2, the J call TRBJ2-1; tentative D call: TRBD1 (6 bases). The CDR3 runs 12 residues. Germline values: CDR1 SNHLY, CDR2 FYNNEI. Trimming took 5 bases from V and 5 from J, leaving 7 bases between them. The DNA for the CDR3 is TGTGCCAGCAGTAGGACAGACAATGAGCAGTTCTTC. It is translated as CASSRTDNEQFF. Full variable domain (rest looked up from reference TRBV2 and TRBJ2-1): EPEVTQTPSHQVTQMGQEVILRCVPISNHLYFYWYRQILGQKVEFLVSFYNNEISEKSEIFDDQFSVERPDGSNFTLKIRSTKLEDSAMYFCASSRTDNEQFFGPGTRLTVL.

This clone was recorded only once. J is TRBJ1-2 and V is TRBV6-5; D gene ambiguous. CDR3 length: 14 residues. Deletions cut 6 bases from V and 1 base from J, with 12 bases between. Germline CDR1 reads MNHEY; CDR2 reads SVGAGI. CDR3 sequence (DNA): TGTGCCAGCAGCTACGACGACGGTAACTATGGCTACACCTTC. This encodes CASSYDDGNYGYTF.

The chain carries TRBV20-1 and TRBJ1-2, with TRBD1 matching over 7 bases. Germline trimming cut 3 bases from V and 4 bases from J; bases unmatched to any gene: 5. CDR3 length: 13 residues. Germline lookup yields CDR1 DFQATT and CDR2 SNEGSKA (reference sequence). CDR3 DNA sequence: TGCAGTGCTAGTGAGGGACAGATCTATGGCTACACCTTC. Translating gives CSASEGQIYGYTF.

This sequence joins TRBV18 and TRBJ1-5, with no clear D. The germline CDR1 and CDR2 sequences are KGHSH and LQKENI. Trimming left V 3 bases short and J 4 bases short, with 7 bases between. The CDR3 spans 13 residues. This chain's CDR3 is CASSPHGNQPQHF. In DNA, the CDR3 is TGTGCCAGCTCACCTCACGGAAATCAGCCCCAGCATTTT.

The count of this clone is one. The V call is TRBV21-1, the J call TRBJ2-7; the D call TRBD1 from the table was never checked on the DNA. TRBV21-1 is shown as a pseudogene. CDR3 length: 13 amino acids. In nucleotides, the CDR3 is TGTGCCAGCAGCAGAGGACAGGGATCCGAGCAGTACTTC. Amino acid sequence: CASSRGQGSEQYF.

The chain carries TRBV6-6 and TRBJ1-5; 8 nucleotides agree with TRBD1. V gave up 8 bases and J gave up 4 bases; unmatched junction bases: 4. Germline CDR1 reads MNHNY; CDR2 reads SVGAGI (reference sequence). This CDR3 region has 13 residues. CDR3 region: CASLDRENQPQHF. The CDR3 nucleotides read TGTGCCAGCCTGGACAGGGAGAATCAGCCCCAGCATTTT.

The chain employs TRBV6-5 and TRBJ2-7; 8 nucleotides match TRBD1. The J segment lost 5 bases and the V segment lost 4 bases, leaving 4 bases of the junction unmatched. The germline CDR1 and CDR2 sequences are MNHEY and SVGAGI. The CDR3 loop spans 13 amino acids. Here the CDR3 DNA reads TGTGCCAGCAGTTCCACGGACAGGGACGAGCAGTACTTC. Protein product: CASSSTDRDEQYF.

J is TRBJ2-3 and V is TRBV5-1; D is unresolved. In germline, CDR1 is SGHRS, CDR2 YFSETQ. CDR3 length: 12 amino acids. Trimming stripped 2 bases from V and 4 bases from J, with 5 bases between. In DNA, the CDR3 is TGCGCCAGCAGCTTTGCCGCAGATACGCAGTATTTT. It translates to CASSFAADTQYF. Looking up the rest from reference TRBV5-1 and TRBJ2-3 gives the full variable domain: KAGVTQTPRYLIKTRGQQVTLSCSPISGHRSVSWYQQTPGQGLQFLFEYFSETQRNKGNFPGRFSGRQFSNSRSEMNVSTLELGDSALYLCASSFAADTQYFGPGTRLTVL.

V and J are TRBV5-1 and TRBJ2-1; D is unclear. The CDR3 extends over 14 amino acids. With 7 bases removed from V and 2 bases from J, the gap between germline ends came to 13 bases. The germline V gene encodes CDR1 SGHRS and CDR2 YFSETQ. For the CDR3, the DNA is TGCGCCAGCGGCTCGGGTTTTACCTACAATGAGCAGTTCTTC. It yields the protein CASGSGFTYNEQFF.

The gene calls are TRBV6-2 or TRBV6-3 and TRBJ1-5; D gene ambiguous. CDR3 length: 15 residues. Germline-derived CDR1 and CDR2 are MNHEY and SVGEGT. V lost 4 bases and J 6 bases, leaving 16 bases between the germline ends. CDR3 in DNA: TGTGCCAGCAGTTTACCGGGAACGGTTGGTCAGCCCCAGCATTTT. It is translated as CASSLPGTVGQPQHF.

The gene calls are TRBV7-9 and TRBJ2-5, with TRBD1 identical over 10 bases. Per the germline V gene, CDR1 is SEHNR and CDR2 is FQNEAQ (reference sequence). Trimming removed 5 bases from V and 5 bases from J; junction bases left unmatched: 2. This CDR3 region has 13 residues. The CDR3 DNA reads as TGTGCCAGCAGCCCGGGACAGGGGGAGACCCAGTACTTC. Translation: CASSPGQGETQYF.

This chain uses TRBV10-1 with TRBJ2-7; TRBD2 matches at 13 bases. The CDR3 spans 14 residues. The germline CDR1 and CDR2 sequences are WNHNN and SYGVQD (reference sequence). Unmatched junction bases numbered 4, after V lost 8 bases and J lost 3 bases. In DNA, the CDR3 is TGCGCCAGCTCCCGACTAGCGGGAGGCTACGAGCAGTACTTC. It translates to CASSRLAGGYEQYF.

This clone has just one count. The chain is built from TRBV10-3 and TRBJ2-1, with D possibly matching TRBD2 (6 bases). Germline CDR1 ENHRY, CDR2 SYGVKD. The CDR3 length is 16 residues. Deletions cut 0 bases from V and 9 bases from J, with 18 bases between. In DNA, the CDR3 is TGTGCCATCAGTGAGTCAGTTAGCGGCAAGTCGGGTGAGCAGTTCTTC. Translating it yields CAISESVSGKSGEQFF.

This chain links TRBV5-8 with TRBJ2-1; D remains unclear. Per germline, CDR1 SGHTS and CDR2 YDEGEE. Trimming took off 4 bases at V and 9 bases at J, with 11 bases between the two ends. The CDR3 contains 12 residues. The DNA for the CDR3 is TGTGCCAGCAGCCGGACGACTCTTGAGCAGTTCTTC. It is translated as CASSRTTLEQFF.

The rearrangement links TRBV3-1 (or the pseudogene TRBV3-2) to TRBJ2-7; weak D call: TRBD1 (8 bases). CDR1 and CDR2 from the germline V gene are LGHDT and YNNKEL (reference sequence). Trimming pared 6 bases from V and 6 bases from J, leaving 18 bases between. The length of the CDR3 is 14 residues. CDR3 in amino acids: CASRSGTGGLEQYF. CDR3 in DNA: TGTGCCAGCAGGAGCGGGACAGGCGGCCTCGAGCAGTACTTC.